Shown below are 3 T cell receptor beta chains from a single sample sequenced in a study of naive and memory T cell subsets. The beta constant-region primer was an equimolar mix of two oligonucleotides covering TRBC1 and TRBC2. Nested alpha and beta constant-region primers with the SP2 primer drove four PCR rounds on ligated cDNA. MiXCR was run by TCRdb on the UMI-ligation and nested PCR reads, yielding one entry per CDR3 protein. Of 95,000 to 150,000 distinct CDR3 sequences in the sample, roughly 32% were seen once. Sample: central memory CD4+ T cells from blood. Source of these receptors: a human donor in good health.

The gene calls are TRBV11-1 and TRBJ1-4, with 7 bases aligning to TRBD1. Germline CDR1 reads SGHAT; CDR2 reads FQDESV (reference sequence). Unmatched junction bases numbered 11, after V lost 5 bases and J lost 8 bases. This CDR3 spans 15 amino acids. In DNA form, the CDR3 reads TGTGCCAGCAGCAAAGGGTCCAGACAGGGCGAAAAACTGTTTTTT. It encodes CASSKGSRQGEKLFF.

The table lists this clonotype with a few counts. The chain couples TRBV30 to TRBJ2-1; D uncertain. CDR3 length: 16 residues. CDR1 and CDR2 (germline): GTSNPN, SVGIG (reference sequence). V lost 2 bases and J 2 bases, leaving 16 bases between the germline ends. The CDR3 region is CAWSLSSALPYNEQFF. CDR3 DNA: TGTGCCTGGAGTCTGTCGTCGGCTTTACCCTACAATGAGCAGTTCTTC.

V and J are TRBV4-3 and TRBJ2-1; D is unresolved. This CDR3 comprises 16 residues. The ends were cut back, 0 bases at V and 0 bases at J, with 9 bases in the middle. Per germline, CDR1 LGHNA and CDR2 YSLEER. The CDR3 spells CASSQERQSSYNEQFF. The CDR3 coding sequence is TGCGCCAGCAGCCAAGAAAGACAAAGCTCCTACAATGAGCAGTTCTTC.